A selection of T cell receptor beta chains follows, all from one sample in a study of T cell repertoires in ileal Crohn's disease. TCRdb's copy holds only in-frame clones and misses some; the assay was immunoSEQ multiplex PCR. The sample carries about 140 clones, about 95% recorded once. Input material: ileal tissue. The source of these receptors is an adult with Crohn's disease. Both conserved end residues are part of each CDR3. The D gene is left open where the match is weak. A row's size may be missing; if present it is once, few, many or a size class.

cdr3_aa,cdr3_nt,v_call,d_call,clone_size,j_call
CASSPWEVGNTGELFF,TGTGCCAGTAGTCCTTGGGAGGTGGGCAACACCGGGGAGCTGTTTTTT,TRBV19,.,.,TRBJ2-2
CASSSGDGSSYNSPPHF,TGTGCCAGCAGCTCCGGGGATGGGAGCTCCTATAATTCACCCCCCCACTTT,TRBV5-6,.,.,TRBJ1-6
CASSTPEDSAEPYEQYF,TGTGCCAGTAGTACCCCGGAGGACTCAGCGGAACCCTACGAGCAGTACTTC,TRBV19,.,.,TRBJ2-7
CAIRQETEAFF,TGTGCCATCAGGCAGGAGACTGAAGCTTTCTTT,TRBV10-3,.,.,TRBJ1-1
CAWSPRGQRYNYGYTF,TGTGCCTGGAGTCCCCGAGGACAGAGATACAACTATGGCTACACCTTC,TRBV30,.,.,TRBJ1-2
CASSQEPSGDAKNIQYF,TGCGCCAGCAGCCAGGAACCTAGCGGGGACGCCAAAAACATTCAGTACTTC,TRBV4-1,TRBD2,few,TRBJ2-4
CASSYSGSPLHF,TGTGCCAGCAGTTACTCGGGTTCACCCCTCCACTTT,TRBV6-5,.,.,TRBJ1-6
CASSPPGGMDQPQHF,TGTGCCAGCTCACCACCGGGGGGGATGGATCAGCCCCAGCATTTT,TRBV18,.,.,TRBJ1-5
CASSRLAGGPETQYF,TGTGCCAGCAGTCGACTAGCGGGGGGGCCGGAGACCCAGTACTTC,TRBV6-1,TRBD2,.,TRBJ2-5
CASSPLPAARSYEQYF,TGCGCCAGCAGCCCCCTGCCAGCGGCGCGTTCCTACGAGCAGTACTTC,TRBV4-1,.,.,TRBJ2-7
CASSSDGRHTIYF,TGTGCCAGCAGTTCGGACGGGAGGCACACCATATATTTT,TRBV5-4,.,.,TRBJ1-3
CASSSGDGSSYNSPLHF,TGTGCCAGCAGCTCCGGGGATGGGAGCTCCTATAATTCACCCCTCCACTTT,TRBV5-6,.,.,TRBJ1-6
CASSLDTSLFTSNNMNTEAFF,TGTGCCAGCAGCTTAGATACGAGCCTCTTCACCTCAAATAACATGAACACTGAAGCTTTCTTT,TRBV7-4,.,.,TRBJ1-1
CASSYGGGGQPQHF,TGTGCCAGCAGCTACGGGGGAGGCGGTCAGCCCCAGCATTTT,TRBV7-8,.,.,TRBJ1-5
CASSLAKATGIGEAFF,TGTGCCAGCAGCTTGGCGAAAGCGACAGGGATTGGTGAAGCTTTCTTT,TRBV5-6,TRBD1,.,TRBJ1-1
CASSLGVHTDTQYF,TGTGCCAGCAGTTTAGGGGTTCACACAGATACGCAGTATTTT,TRBV27,.,.,TRBJ2-3
CASSPGGAVGTEAFF,TGTGCCAGCTCACCGGGGGGTGCCGTGGGCACTGAAGCTTTCTTT,TRBV18,.,.,TRBJ1-1
CASSSRQRTLTDTQYF,TGTGCCAGCAGCTCCCGACAGCGCACTCTCACAGATACGCAGTATTTT,TRBV5-4,.,.,TRBJ2-3
CASHSQRGVPDTQYF,TGTGCCTCACATTCCCAGCGGGGGGTTCCGGATACGCAGTATTTT,TRBV10-3,TRBD2,.,TRBJ2-3
CASSTNPGSQETQYF,TGTGCCAGCAGCACAAATCCGGGGTCTCAAGAGACCCAGTACTTC,TRBV11-2,.,.,TRBJ2-5
CASSLTSGLAVNEQFF,TGTGCCAGCAGCTTGACGTCGGGACTAGCGGTCAATGAGCAGTTCTTC,TRBV5-4,TRBD2,.,TRBJ2-1
CASSQDLTGDTYGYTF,TGCGCCAGCAGCCAAGATTTGACAGGGGATACTTATGGCTACACCTTC,TRBV4-3,TRBD1,.,TRBJ1-2
CASSINSGTRAFF,TGTGCCAGTAGTATCAATTCCGGGACCAGGGCTTTCTTT,TRBV19,.,.,TRBJ1-1
CASSCEPPQSRANVLTF,TGTGCCAGCAGCTGTGAACCGCCACAAAGTCGGGCCAACGTCCTGACTTTC,TRBV7-7,.,.,TRBJ2-6
CASSPSGTSNYGYTF,TGTGCCAGCAGCCCTTCTGGGACCTCTAACTATGGCTACACCTTC,TRBV7-6,.,.,TRBJ1-2
CASRVFSTRKTYGYTF,TGTGCAAGTCGCGTATTCTCGACACGAAAGACCTATGGCTACACCTTC,TRBV12-2,.,.,TRBJ1-2
CASSLVGDNEQFF,TGCGCCAGCAGCTTGGTAGGGGACAATGAGCAGTTCTTC,TRBV5-1,.,.,TRBJ2-1
CASSNHIGRHKSRANVLTF,TGCGCCAGCAGCAATCATATAGGACGTCACAAAAGTCGGGCCAACGTCCTGACTTTC,TRBV5-4,.,.,TRBJ2-6
CATALGQLEAFF,TGTGCCACCGCATTAGGACAGCTTGAAGCTTTCTTT,TRBV2,.,.,TRBJ1-1
CASSGSKGVDTGELFF,TGCGCCAGCAGCGGCAGCAAGGGGGTAGACACCGGGGAGCTGTTTTTT,TRBV5-1,.,once,TRBJ2-2
CASSQFGTGYGYTF,TGTGCCAGCAGCCAATTCGGGACAGGCTATGGCTACACCTTC,TRBV7-8,TRBD1,.,TRBJ1-2
CASSNPGEETQYF,TGCGCCAGCAGTAATCCTGGGGAAGAGACCCAGTACTTC,TRBV5-1,.,.,TRBJ2-5
CASSSSGGYGEQFF,TGCGCCAGCAGCTCGTCAGGGGGGTACGGTGAGCAGTTCTTC,TRBV5-1,.,.,TRBJ2-1
CASSLSWQSYEQYF,TGTGCCAGCAGCTTATCGTGGCAGTCCTACGAGCAGTACTTC,TRBV11-2,.,.,TRBJ2-7
CASSLGGGNTDTQYF,TGCGCCAGCAGCTTGGGAGGGGGCAACACAGATACGCAGTATTTT,TRBV5-1,TRBD1,.,TRBJ2-3
CASSENRGRGGRGYTF,TGTGCCAGCAGTGAAAACAGGGGGCGAGGTGGACGTGGCTACACCTTC,TRBV2,TRBD1,.,TRBJ1-2
CASSLVITGTGGFEQYF,TGCGCCAGCAGCTTGGTCATTACCGGGACAGGGGGTTTCGAGCAGTACTTC,TRBV5-1,TRBD1,.,TRBJ2-7